The 2 T cell receptor beta chains below all came from one sample that was sequenced in a study of T cells in Graves' hyperthyroidism and ophthalmopathy. TCR beta CDR3 region amplification was performed from RNA transcripts. First-round RT-PCR of the TCR CDR3 relied on the HTBI primer set. TCRdb re-derived calls from the multiplex PCR reads in MiXCR, one entry per CDR3 protein. The profile shows nearly 750,000 distinct CDR3 sequences, approximately 40% of them singletons. The sequenced sample consisted of blood. All receptors come from a woman in her thirties or forties with Graves' hyperthyroidism.

The chain recombines TRBV29-1 with TRBJ2-7; D is undetermined. The V gene's germline CDR1 is SQVTM and CDR2 ANQGSEA. Trimming took off 5 bases at V and 2 bases at J, with 16 bases between the two ends. The CDR3 runs to 14 residues. CDR3: CSVIPDSPPYEQYF. DNA for the CDR3: TGCAGCGTTATCCCCGACTCCCCACCCTACGAGCAGTACTTC.

CDR3 loop: CASSANTGGREKLFF. The CDR3 region has the DNA TGTGCCAGCAGCGCAAACACAGGGGGTCGTGAAAAACTGTTTTTT. This chain uses TRBV9 with TRBJ1-4; 8 bases agree with TRBD1. Germline values: CDR1 SGDLS, CDR2 YYNGEE. The CDR3 is 15 amino acids. The V gene end was trimmed by 3 bases and the J gene end by 7 bases; junction bases not matched to a gene: 8.